The clone carrying this T cell receptor beta chain was recorded a few times. This entry belongs to a study of T-cell reconstitution after alpha-beta-depleted transplantation in children. Germline lookup yields CDR1 SQVTM and CDR2 ANQGSEA. V lost 6 bases and J lost 2; bases outside the gene matches: 4. The CDR3 covers 12 residues. For TCRbeta, the library was prepared with unique molecular identifiers. One entry per CDR3 protein results from TCRdb running MiXCR on the PCR reads. Here the sample spans nearly 200,000 distinct CDR3 sequences, roughly 6% being singletons. The chain combines TRBV29-1 with TRBJ2-7; TRBD1 agrees at 7 bases. The sequence was collected from a girl under three years old with combined immunodeficiency, due to receive a stem cell transplant. The sequencing here drew on PBMCs, taken before TCRalphabeta/CD19-depleted stem cell transplant. The CDR3 loop is CSVSGTAYEQYF. The DNA for the CDR3 is TGCAGCGTCTCCGGGACAGCCTACGAGCAGTACTTC.